This T cell receptor (beta chain) was documented in a study of T cell repertoires in cytomegalovirus infection. On the study more broadly: CMV infection and matching HLA type were both indicated by public TCR beta signatures.

The trim removed 8 bases at V and 3 bases at J, leaving 11 bases unmatched. There are 16 residues in the CDR3. The germline gives CDR1 MDHEN, CDR2 SYDVKM. TCRdb redid the calling of the reads with MiXCR, one entry per CDR3 protein. The data show nearly 700,000 distinct CDR3 sequences, around 32% seen once. Study findings and constraints: Dominant in the ex vivo response were TCR beta clonotypes restricted by HLA-C and specific for CMV.

As concerns this clonotype: Its antigen is as yet unknown.

The clonotype comes from a human donor in good health (CMV status not recorded). Some clones in this sample may be carry-over from other donors' samples. The chain recombines TRBV28 with TRBJ2-2; 8 bases match TRBD2. This specimen consisted of cultured PBMCs, obtained from culture after CMV antigen stimulation. CDR3 DNA: TGTGCCAGCTACGACACAATAGCGGGGTACACCGGGGAGCTGTTTTTT. This translates into CASYDTIAGYTGELFF. Together with reference TRBV28 and TRBJ2-2, the CDR3 gives the full variable domain: DVKVTQSSRYLVKRTGEKVFLECVQDMDHENMFWYRQDPGLGLRLIYFSYDVKMKEKGDIPEGYSVSREKKERFSLILESASTNQTSMYLCASYDTIAGYTGELFFGEGSRLTVL.